The rows below give T cell receptor beta chains drawn from one sample of a study of blood T cell repertoires in COVID-19. TCRdb's copy holds only in-frame clones and misses some; the assay was immunoSEQ multiplex PCR. The sample has fewer than 500,000 clones; about 87% are singletons. Source material: PBMCs or T cells enriched from blood (not recorded which). These receptors originate from a man aged 25 to 40 who had recovered from COVID-19. CDR3s include the opening cysteine and the closing phenylalanine or tryptophan. Each record gives: D gene, V gene, J gene, clone size, CDR3 protein, CDR3 DNA. A D gene is named only where the DNA matches it firmly. The size of a clone is reported for some rows only, either as once, few or many, or as a class for expanded clones.

D gene: .; V gene: TRBV7-9; J gene: TRBJ2-3; clone size: .; CDR3 protein: CASSLENLSTDTQYF; CDR3 DNA: TGTGCCAGCAGCCTAGAAAATCTGAGCACAGATACGCAGTATTTT
D gene: TRBD1; V gene: TRBV27; J gene: TRBJ1-3; clone size: .; CDR3 protein: CASSQTGTGNTIYF; CDR3 DNA: TGTGCCAGCAGTCAGACAGGGACTGGAAACACCATATATTTT
D gene: .; V gene: TRBV19; J gene: TRBJ1-2; clone size: .; CDR3 protein: CASSIFGGDYGYTF; CDR3 DNA: TGTGCCAGTAGTATTTTCGGGGGGGACTATGGCTACACCTTC
D gene: .; V gene: TRBV21-1; J gene: TRBJ2-5; clone size: .; CDR3 protein: CASSMGRTGDQETQYF; CDR3 DNA: TGTGCCAGCAGCATGGGTAGGACAGGGGACCAAGAGACCCAGTACTTC
D gene: TRBD1; V gene: TRBV6-5; J gene: TRBJ1-6; clone size: .; CDR3 protein: CASSYTGENSPLHF; CDR3 DNA: TGTGCCAGCAGTTATACAGGGGAAAATTCACCCCTCCACTTT
D gene: TRBD1; V gene: TRBV4-1; J gene: TRBJ1-4; clone size: .; CDR3 protein: CASSQRSRTGNEKLFF; CDR3 DNA: TGCGCCAGCAGCCAAAGATCGCGGACAGGGAATGAAAAACTGTTTTTT
D gene: TRBD1; V gene: TRBV5-1; J gene: TRBJ2-7; clone size: .; CDR3 protein: CASSWGSGQGAGEQYF; CDR3 DNA: TGCGCCAGCAGTTGGGGCTCGGGACAGGGGGCCGGCGAGCAGTACTTC
D gene: TRBD1; V gene: TRBV14; J gene: TRBJ2-2; clone size: .; CDR3 protein: CASSQGSGTGVPGELFF; CDR3 DNA: TGTGCCAGCAGCCAAGGATCCGGGACAGGGGTCCCCGGGGAGCTGTTTTTT
D gene: .; V gene: TRBV6-6; J gene: TRBJ2-2; clone size: .; CDR3 protein: CASSYGGGGTGELFF; CDR3 DNA: TGTGCCAGCAGTTACGGGGGTGGAGGGACCGGGGAGCTGTTTTTT
D gene: .; V gene: TRBV19; J gene: TRBJ1-2; clone size: few; CDR3 protein: CASSISGAGGYTF; CDR3 DNA: TGTGCCAGTAGTATATCAGGGGCAGGCGGCTACACCTTC
D gene: TRBD1; V gene: TRBV18; J gene: TRBJ1-4; clone size: .; CDR3 protein: CASSRRQGTTNEKLFF; CDR3 DNA: TGTGCCAGCTCCCGCAGACAGGGAACAACTAATGAAAAACTGTTTTTT
D gene: TRBD2; V gene: TRBV29-1; J gene: TRBJ2-2; clone size: .; CDR3 protein: CSVERTSGTGELFF; CDR3 DNA: TGCAGCGTTGAAAGGACTAGCGGCACCGGGGAGCTGTTTTTT
D gene: TRBD2; V gene: TRBV10-1; J gene: TRBJ2-3; clone size: .; CDR3 protein: CASSESMAGGASDTQYF; CDR3 DNA: TGCGCCAGCAGTGAGTCGATGGCCGGGGGGGCATCAGATACGCAGTATTTT
D gene: TRBD1; V gene: TRBV6-5; J gene: TRBJ2-1; clone size: .; CDR3 protein: CASSAPGTGVHEQFF; CDR3 DNA: TGTGCCAGCAGCGCGCCCGGGACAGGGGTTCATGAGCAGTTCTTC